One T cell receptor beta chain is described in this entry. The data originate from a study of yellow fever vaccine responses in identical twins. TCRdb re-called the RT-PCR reads with MiXCR, one entry per CDR3 protein. The sample has more than 2,500 distinct CDR3 sequences, less than 85% seen once; the top ten hold under 9%. This clonotype was obtained from a female donor who received the yellow fever vaccine. This specimen was T cells from blood (PBMCs), unsorted or a sorted subset (not recorded which), taken before or after yellow fever vaccination (not recorded which).

CDR3 sequence reads: CASSYLAGQNEQYF. Written as DNA, the CDR3 is TGTGCCAGCAGTTACTTGGCAGGTCAAAACGAGCAGTACTTC. This sequence joins TRBV6-2 or TRBV6-3 and TRBJ2-7, with no clear D. V shed 1 base and J shed 5 bases, with 12 bases lying between them. CDR1 is MNHEY, CDR2 SVGEGT, per germline. There are 14 residues in the CDR3.